This TCR beta chain was recorded in a study of blood T cell repertoires in COVID-19. CDR3 length equals 15 residues. V lost 4 bases, J lost 6 bases, and 10 bases stayed unmatched. In germline, CDR1 is SGDLS, CDR2 YYNGEE. The table came from immunoSEQ multiplex PCR; TCRdb's copy has only in-frame clones and leaves some out. The table lists about 250,000 clones, over 80% of them singletons. Sequenced input: PBMCs or T cells enriched from blood (not recorded which). The receptor was derived from a woman under 30 who had recovered from COVID-19. This chain links TRBV9 with TRBJ2-1, with 7 bases lining up with TRBD2. CDR3 DNA: TGTGCCAGCAGCCTCGGGACTACCCAAGGCAATGAGCAGTTCTTC. It specifies CASSLGTTQGNEQFF.